The T cell receptor (beta chain) described here comes from a study of blood T cell repertoires in COVID-19 (dated by TCRdb to about 2020). With regard to the full study: Samples from collaborators originated in the United States, Italy and Spain and spanned both the acute and convalescent phases of COVID-19. A de-identified subject ID, COVID-19 status, age in years and sex were almost always included in the sample metadata. Where HLA class I and class II types were available, the types were taken from metadata supplied by the sample provider, not from assay-based typing. The samples were drawn from two sources: the first 160 participants of the ongoing ImmuneRACE study, and 1,000 to 1,500 subjects contributed by 6 global collaborators. The material from the prospective study consisted of cDNA or gDNA derived from T cells, B-cell-depleted T cells, or PBMCs. A freely available public database, intended as a resource for researchers studying the immune response to SARS-CoV-2, is where the repertoires were released. The dataset comprised deeply sampled blood TCRbeta repertoires from subjects exposed to, actively infected with, or recovered from COVID-19. The research as a whole found: The quantity of clinical and demographic metadata differed by source and by participant and was supplied without curation.

The collaborating institutions used their own protocols to collect whole blood in K2EDTA tubes. For TCRbeta analysis, collaborator samples were shipped as frozen whole blood, as isolated PBMCs, or as DNA extracted from either sample type. A note on this clone: There is no known antigen for this receptor. There are no base qualities to consult, and no much larger clone falls within one base.

Here V drops 0 bases and J drops 6 bases, and the junction holds 8 bases not matched to any gene. The CDR3 spans 16 residues, from the cysteine through the phenylalanine. Only the CDR3 part of the read is kept: 48 bases, read in frame from the first base. Sequences MGHRA (CDR1) and YSYEKL (CDR2) are obtained from the germline V gene. TCRbeta CDR3 regions were amplified from genomic DNA using the immunoSEQ Assay, a bias-controlled multiplex PCR. On the study's bioinformatics: The number of nucleated cells in each sample was estimated from the amplification of reference gene primers within the assay. Sequence reads were collapsed and filtered to measure the absolute abundance of every unique TCRbeta CDR3 rearrangement. For each sample, productive Simpson clonality was calculated as the square root of Simpson's diversity index over productive rearrangements. Here the immuneACCESS table is served through TCRdb, limited to in-frame sequences with V and J called. Missing clones are a known gap in these copies; in checked studies unresolved V genes cover under half, and the rest lacks a known reason. V and J calls and clone size are copied from that table; D and trimming were computed from the DNA. Here the sample has 140,000 to 150,000 clones; around nine tenths occur a single time. Over 2% of the sample goes to the ten largest clones.

The sequence joins TRBV4-1 to TRBJ2-3; TRBD2 aligns with 8 central bases. Sequencing was performed on peripheral blood. This clonotype originated in a human donor in a cohort sampled during active COVID-19. The CDR3 has the sequence CASSQDPPGGSDTQYF. The nucleotide sequence is TGCGCCAGCAGCCAAGACCCCCCGGGGGGGTCGGATACGCAGTATTTT.